This TCR beta chain came from a study of shared clonotypes between healthy human individuals. Across the whole study: The donors, two women and a few men, were aged 18 to 49. For every donor, three CD4 naive, three CD4 memory, two CD8 naive and one CD8 memory plates were used.

Assay: immunoSEQ multiplex PCR; the TCRdb copy retains only in-frame clones and omits some. The repertoire has about 100,000 clones, roughly 66% of them found once; the top ten carry around 26%. For this clone: Its antigen is currently unknown.

The CDR3 totals 17 residues. Trimming took 4 bases from V and 2 from J, leaving 20 bases between them. Germline values: CDR1 SGHDT, CDR2 YYEEEE. Study-wide results and caveats: The researchers took only blood, and tissue repertoires probably look different. Donor scarcity curtailed the genetic and exposure-history diversity represented herein.

The source of this sequence is a woman in her 30s in good health. This chain joins TRBV5-6 and TRBJ2-3; D is unresolved. What was sequenced was memory CD8+ T cells sorted from blood. As for subset: CD45RO+ cells pooled with CCR7-negative TemRA cells. The CDR3 here is CASSGVRRGYLTDTQYF. CDR3 bases: TGTGCCAGCAGCGGGGTTAGGCGCGGCTACCTCACAGATACGCAGTATTTT.